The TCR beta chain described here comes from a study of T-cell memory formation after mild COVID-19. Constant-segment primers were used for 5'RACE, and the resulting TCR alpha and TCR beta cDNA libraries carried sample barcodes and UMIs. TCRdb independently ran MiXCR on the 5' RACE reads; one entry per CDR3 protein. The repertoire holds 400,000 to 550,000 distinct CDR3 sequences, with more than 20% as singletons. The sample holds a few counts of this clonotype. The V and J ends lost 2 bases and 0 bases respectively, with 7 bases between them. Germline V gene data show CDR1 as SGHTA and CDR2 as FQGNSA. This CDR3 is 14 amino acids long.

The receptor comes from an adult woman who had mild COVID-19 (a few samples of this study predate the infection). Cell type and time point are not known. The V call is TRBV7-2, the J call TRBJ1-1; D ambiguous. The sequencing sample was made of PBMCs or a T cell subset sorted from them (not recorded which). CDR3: CASSLNAVNTEAFF. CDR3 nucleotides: TGTGCCAGCAGCTTAAACGCGGTGAACACTGAAGCTTTCTTT.